This T cell receptor (beta chain) was sequenced in a study of blood T cell repertoires in COVID-19. TCRdb keeps only in-frame clones here, not all; method: immunoSEQ multiplex PCR. The sample comprises 430,000 or so clones, roughly 88% of which are singletons, and approximately 1.8% rests with the top ten. V was trimmed by 3 bases and J by 4 bases, leaving 14 bases between them. The CDR3 has 15 amino acids. Looked up from germline, CDR1 is SGDLS and CDR2 is YYNGEE. The clonotype comes from a woman aged 40 to 55 who had recovered from COVID-19. The sequenced sample consisted of PBMCs or T cells enriched from blood (not recorded which). The chain employs TRBV9 and TRBJ1-5, with D perhaps matching TRBD1 (6 bases). CDR3 loop: CASSADGQTNQPQHF. The DNA of the CDR3 is TGTGCCAGCAGCGCCGATGGACAGACTAATCAGCCCCAGCATTTT. Drawing the rest from reference TRBV9 and TRBJ1-5, the complete variable domain is DSGVTQTPKHLITATGQRVTLRCSPRSGDLSVYWYQQSLDQGLQFLIQYYNGEERAKGNILERFSAQQFPDLHSELNLSSLELGDSALYFCASSADGQTNQPQHFGDGTRLSIL.